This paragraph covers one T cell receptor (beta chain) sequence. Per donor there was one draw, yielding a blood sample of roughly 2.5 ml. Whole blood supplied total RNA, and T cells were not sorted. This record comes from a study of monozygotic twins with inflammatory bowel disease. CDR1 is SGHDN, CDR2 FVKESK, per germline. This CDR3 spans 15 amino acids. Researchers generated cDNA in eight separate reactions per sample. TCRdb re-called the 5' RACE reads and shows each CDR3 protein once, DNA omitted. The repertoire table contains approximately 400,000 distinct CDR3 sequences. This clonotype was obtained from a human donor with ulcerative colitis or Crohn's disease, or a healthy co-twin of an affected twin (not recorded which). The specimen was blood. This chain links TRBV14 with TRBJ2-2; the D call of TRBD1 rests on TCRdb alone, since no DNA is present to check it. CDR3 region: CASSLDRAVPGELFF.